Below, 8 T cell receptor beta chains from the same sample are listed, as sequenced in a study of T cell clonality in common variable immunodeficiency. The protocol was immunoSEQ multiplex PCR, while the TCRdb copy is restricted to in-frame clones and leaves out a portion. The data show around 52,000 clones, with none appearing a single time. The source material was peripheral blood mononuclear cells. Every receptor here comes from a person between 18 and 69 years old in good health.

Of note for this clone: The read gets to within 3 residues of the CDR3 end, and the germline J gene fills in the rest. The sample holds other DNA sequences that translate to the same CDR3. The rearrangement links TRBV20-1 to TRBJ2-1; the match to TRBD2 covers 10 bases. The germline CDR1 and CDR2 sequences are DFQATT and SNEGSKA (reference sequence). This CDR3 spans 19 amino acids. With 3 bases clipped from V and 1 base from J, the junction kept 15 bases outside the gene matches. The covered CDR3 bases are TGCAGTGCTAGCATGGGGTTGCTAGCGGGAGACCTATCCTACAATGAG. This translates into CSASMGLLAGDLSYNE. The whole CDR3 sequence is CSASMGLLAGDLSYNEQFF.

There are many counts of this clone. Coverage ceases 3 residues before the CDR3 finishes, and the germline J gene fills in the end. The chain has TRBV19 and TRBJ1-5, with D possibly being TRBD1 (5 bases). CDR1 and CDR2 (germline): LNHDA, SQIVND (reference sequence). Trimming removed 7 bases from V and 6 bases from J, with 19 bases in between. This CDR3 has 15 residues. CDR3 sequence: CASKSGRALSQPQHF. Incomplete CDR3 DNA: TGTGCCAGTAAAAGTGGCAGGGCATTGAGTCAGCCC.

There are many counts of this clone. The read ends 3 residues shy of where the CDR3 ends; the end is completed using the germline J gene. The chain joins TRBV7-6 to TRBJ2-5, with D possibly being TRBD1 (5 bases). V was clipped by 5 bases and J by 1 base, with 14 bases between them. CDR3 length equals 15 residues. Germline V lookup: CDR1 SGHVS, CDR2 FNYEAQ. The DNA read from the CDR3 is TGTGCCAGCAGCCGCTGGGGCAGAGGCCAAGAGACC. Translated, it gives CASSRWGRGQET. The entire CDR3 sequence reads CASSRWGRGQETQYF.

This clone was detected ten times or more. The CDR3 bases that were read are TGTGCCAGCAGTTTGACGGAATCGGGGACTGAA. Amino acid sequence: CASSLTESGTE. The CDR3, in full, reads CASSLTESGTEAFF. V usage is TRBV28 and J usage is TRBJ1-1; D remains unclear. The read finishes 3 residues shy of the CDR3 end, and the germline J gene is used to complete it. V was pared by 3 bases and J by 5 bases, with 13 bases between. Germline CDR1 and CDR2: MDHEN and SYDVKM. The CDR3 runs to 14 residues.

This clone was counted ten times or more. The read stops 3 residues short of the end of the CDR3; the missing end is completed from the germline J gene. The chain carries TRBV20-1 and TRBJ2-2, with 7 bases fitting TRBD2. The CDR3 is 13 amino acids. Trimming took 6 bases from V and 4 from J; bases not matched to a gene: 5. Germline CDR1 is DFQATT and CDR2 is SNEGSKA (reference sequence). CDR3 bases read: TGCAGTGCGCCGACTAGCTTCACCGGGGAG. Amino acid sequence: CSAPTSFTGE. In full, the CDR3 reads CSAPTSFTGELFF.

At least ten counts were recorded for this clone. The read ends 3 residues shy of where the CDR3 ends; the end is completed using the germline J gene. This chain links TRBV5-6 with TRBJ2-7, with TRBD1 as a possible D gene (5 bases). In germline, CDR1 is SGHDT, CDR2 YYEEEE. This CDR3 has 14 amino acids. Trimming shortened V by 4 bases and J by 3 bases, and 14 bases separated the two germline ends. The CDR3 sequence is CASSRQNQGYEQYF. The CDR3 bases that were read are TGTGCCAGCAGCAGACAGAACCAGGGCTACGAG.

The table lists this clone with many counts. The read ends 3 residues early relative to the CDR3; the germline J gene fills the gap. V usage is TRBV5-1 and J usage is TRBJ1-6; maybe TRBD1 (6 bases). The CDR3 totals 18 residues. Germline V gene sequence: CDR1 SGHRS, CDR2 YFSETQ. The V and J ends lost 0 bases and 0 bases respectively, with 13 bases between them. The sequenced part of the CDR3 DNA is TGCGCCAGCAGCTTGGGTTACCGGGACAACTCCTATAATTCACCC. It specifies CASSLGYRDNSYNSP. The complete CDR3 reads CASSLGYRDNSYNSPLHF.

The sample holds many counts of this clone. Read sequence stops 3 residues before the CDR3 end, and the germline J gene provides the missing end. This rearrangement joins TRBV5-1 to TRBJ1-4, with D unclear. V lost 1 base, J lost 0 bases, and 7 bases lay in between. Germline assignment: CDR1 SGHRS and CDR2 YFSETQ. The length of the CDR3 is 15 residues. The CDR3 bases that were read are TGCGCCAGCAGCTTGCTCTCTGCAACTAATGAAAAA. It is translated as CASSLLSATNEK. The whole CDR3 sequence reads CASSLLSATNEKLFF. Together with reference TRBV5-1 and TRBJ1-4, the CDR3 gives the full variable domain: KAGVTQTPRYLIKTRGQQVTLSCSPISGHRSVSWYQQTPGQGLQFLFEYFSETQRNKGNFPGRFSGRQFSNSRSEMNVSTLELGDSALYLCASSLLSATNEKLFFGSGTQLSVL.